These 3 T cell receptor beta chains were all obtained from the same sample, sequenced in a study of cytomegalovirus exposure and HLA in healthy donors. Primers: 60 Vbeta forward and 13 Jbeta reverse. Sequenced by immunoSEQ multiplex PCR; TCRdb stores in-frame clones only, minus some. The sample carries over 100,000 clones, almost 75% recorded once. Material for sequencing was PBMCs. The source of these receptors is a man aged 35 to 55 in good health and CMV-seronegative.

The CDR3 loop is CASSEAGQRLNNEQFF. CDR3 DNA sequence: TGTGCCAGCAGTGAAGCGGGGCAGAGACTTAACAATGAGCAGTTCTTC. The chain couples TRBV6-1 to TRBJ2-1; weak D call: TRBD1 (5 bases). Germline V lookup: CDR1 MNHNS, CDR2 SASEGT. With 0 bases removed from V and 5 bases from J, the gap between germline ends came to 14 bases. This CDR3 is 16 amino acids long.

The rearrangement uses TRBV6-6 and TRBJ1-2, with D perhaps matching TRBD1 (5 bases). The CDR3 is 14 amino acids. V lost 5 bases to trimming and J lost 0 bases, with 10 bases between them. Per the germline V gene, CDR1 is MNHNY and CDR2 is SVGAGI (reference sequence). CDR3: CASSARQPNYGYTF. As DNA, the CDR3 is TGTGCCAGCAGTGCCCGACAGCCTAACTATGGCTACACCTTC.

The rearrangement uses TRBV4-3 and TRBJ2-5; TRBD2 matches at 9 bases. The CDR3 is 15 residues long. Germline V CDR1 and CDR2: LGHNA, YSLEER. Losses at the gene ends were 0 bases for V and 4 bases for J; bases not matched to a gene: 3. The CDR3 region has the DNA TGCGCCAGCAGCCAAGATGAGGGACTAGCAGAGACCCAGTACTTC. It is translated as CASSQDEGLAETQYF.